These 20 T cell receptor beta chains were sequenced from one sample in a study of CD8+CD57+ T cells in acquired aplastic anemia. The authors sequenced patients whose flow cytometry had shown CD8+CD57+ cell expansion. Investigators profiled TCR beta VDJ and CDR3 from genomic DNA template. TCRdb reprocessed the reads with MiXCR, giving one entry per CDR3 protein. The top ten hold 10% to 15% of the sample, which has more than 150,000 distinct CDR3 sequences, less than 50% seen once. Sequenced input: sorted CD4+, CD8+, or CD8+CD57+ T cells (not recorded which) from PBMCs. These receptors all come from a human donor with aplastic anemia.

In its sample, this clonotype was seen a few times. The chain recombines TRBV24-1 with TRBJ1-2; maybe TRBD1 (6 bases). Germline V gene data show CDR1 as KGHDR and CDR2 as SFDVKD. CDR3 length: 13 amino acids. V was pared by 4 bases and J by 8 bases, with 13 bases between. The CDR3: CATSDLTGSGYTF. The CDR3 bases are TGTGCCACCAGTGACCTTACAGGGTCGGGCTACACCTTC.

The chain combines TRBV5-4 with TRBJ1-1; D remains ambiguous. Germline CDR1 SGHNT, CDR2 YYREEE (reference sequence). The ends were cut back, 0 bases at V and 1 base at J, with 13 bases in the middle. CDR3 length equals 16 residues. The CDR3 here is CASSLVRGPPNTEAFF. CDR3 in DNA: TGTGCCAGCAGCTTGGTACGTGGGCCCCCGAACACTGAAGCTTTCTTT.

V gene TRBV2 combines with J gene TRBJ2-1; 15 positions agree with TRBD2. The germline gives CDR1 SNHLY, CDR2 FYNNEI. The V segment lost 9 bases and the J segment 5 bases; nucleotides outside the gene matches: 2. This CDR3 has 14 residues. The CDR3 loop reads CARGLAGGHNEQFF. CDR3 in DNA: TGTGCCAGGGGACTAGCGGGGGGCCACAATGAGCAGTTCTTC.

The V and J genes are TRBV10-2 and TRBJ2-6; D unresolved. V lost 3 bases to trimming and J lost 0 bases, with 6 bases between them. Germline assignment: CDR1 WSHSY and CDR2 SAAADI. The CDR3 is 15 amino acids. The CDR3 DNA reads TGCGCCAGCAGTGACAAGGTCTCTGGGGCCAACGTCCTGACTTTC. Protein product: CASSDKVSGANVLTF.

About this clonotype itself: This clone may be a read error of a much larger clone one base away. The missing conserved phenylalanine or tryptophan at the end of this CDR3 makes a read error likely. The chain is built from TRBV11-2 and TRBJ2-7, with D perhaps matching TRBD2 (5 bases). The V gene lost 3 bases and the J gene lost 2 bases, with 14 bases spanning the gap. The CDR3 loop spans 15 amino acids. Germline CDR1 is SGHAT and CDR2 is FQNNGV. This chain's CDR3 is CASSLSPRETYEQYL. The CDR3 nucleotides read TGTGCCAGCAGCTTGTCACCGAGGGAGACCTACGAGCAGTACCTC.

The chain carries TRBV2 and TRBJ2-1, with 8 positions matching TRBD2. Germline-derived CDR1 and CDR2 are SNHLY and FYNNEI. The length of the CDR3 is 15 residues. V lost 8 bases to trimming and J lost 8 bases; unmatched junction nucleotides: 14. CDR3 DNA: TGTGCCAGCCTGGATCCGGGACTAGAGATACATGAGCAGTTCTTC. This codes for CASLDPGLEIHEQFF. The variable domain in full, with the rest retrieved from reference TRBV2 and TRBJ2-1, is EPEVTQTPSHQVTQMGQEVILRCVPISNHLYFYWYRQILGQKVEFLVSFYNNEISEKSEIFDDQFSVERPDGSNFTLKIRSTKLEDSAMYFCASLDPGLEIHEQFFGPGTRLTVL.

This clonotype appeared once. This chain connects TRBV12-3 or TRBV12-4 to TRBJ1-6, with D unclear. The CDR3 runs 14 residues. The V and J ends lost 2 bases and 6 bases respectively, with 8 bases between them. The CDR3 bases are TGTGCCAGCAGTTTAATGGGTCGTAATTCACCCCTCCACTTT. The encoded protein is CASSLMGRNSPLHF.

This clonotype was observed at least ten times. This chain uses TRBV6-5 with TRBJ2-7, with D perhaps matching TRBD1 (5 bases). The CDR3 covers 15 residues. CDR1 MNHEY and CDR2 SVGAGI come from the germline V gene. V was clipped by 6 bases and J by 0 bases, with 15 bases between them. CDR3 amino acids: CASRSSYDSSYEQYF. The CDR3 DNA is TGTGCCAGCAGGTCCTCGTATGACAGCTCCTACGAGCAGTACTTC.

V gene TRBV10-3 combines with J gene TRBJ2-1; 12 positions match TRBD1. The length of the CDR3 is 17 residues. Germline CDR1 is ENHRY and CDR2 is SYGVKD. The V segment lost 4 bases and the J segment 8 bases; nucleotides outside the gene matches: 12. For the CDR3, the DNA is TGTGCCATCAGTGCCGACGTCCGGGGGACAGGGGGCGATGAGCAGTTCTTC. It specifies CAISADVRGTGGDEQFF.

J is TRBJ2-2 and V is TRBV29-1; D is unclear. This CDR3 region has 15 residues. Germline values: CDR1 SQVTM, CDR2 ANQGSEA. V shed 5 bases and J shed 1 base, with 14 bases lying between them. CDR3 protein: CSVMDGQMNTGELFF. The CDR3 coding sequence is TGCAGCGTTATGGACGGGCAGATGAACACCGGGGAGCTGTTTTTT.

In this sample, this clonotype turned up a few times. The chain combines TRBV10-3 with TRBJ2-1; D is perhaps TRBD2 (5 bases). The CDR3 contains 14 residues. Trimming removed 3 bases at V and 7 bases at J, with 13 bases between. Germline values: CDR1 ENHRY, CDR2 SYGVKD. The DNA for the CDR3 is TGTGCCATCAGTGACGGGAAGGGAATGAATGAGCAGTTCTTC. Translated, it gives CAISDGKGMNEQFF.

This clonotype was recorded a few times. The CDR3 DNA reads TGTGCCATCAGTGCAAGCGGGAGGCCCACCGGGGAGCTGTTTTTT. Its protein product is CAISASGRPTGELFF. The rearrangement joins TRBV10-3 to TRBJ2-2; 9 bases match TRBD2. This CDR3 has 15 residues. The junction had 4 bases not matched to a gene; V was cut back by 4 bases and J by 4 bases. Per germline, CDR1 ENHRY and CDR2 SYGVKD.

In this sample, this clonotype turned up many times. The chain uses TRBV5-6 and TRBJ1-4, with 7 bases lining up with TRBD1. J was trimmed by 7 bases and V by 3 bases; bases with no gene match: 15. The CDR3 is 17 residues long. The V gene's germline CDR1 is SGHDT and CDR2 YYEEEE. CDR3 coding DNA: TGTGCCAGCAGCTCTTCCGGGACAGTCAAGGATGTTGAAAAACTGTTTTTT. It is translated as CASSSSGTVKDVEKLFF.

The chain carries TRBV7-8 and TRBJ2-5; D gene ambiguous. Germline V gene sequence: CDR1 SGHVS, CDR2 FQNEAQ. The CDR3 runs to 12 residues. V was trimmed by 4 bases and J by 5 bases, leaving 8 bases between them. The CDR3 region has the DNA TGTGCCAGCAGCTGGTGGCAGGAGACCCAGTACTTC. Translated: CASSWWQETQYF.

This clonotype was picked up many times. J is TRBJ1-1 and V is TRBV25-1; 7 bases map to TRBD1. The CDR3 loop spans 14 amino acids. The germline CDR1 and CDR2 sequences are MGHDK and SYGVNS. The V segment lost 4 bases and the J segment 5 bases; nucleotides outside the gene matches: 7. CDR3 sequence: CASSVSRGSTEAFF. The CDR3 nucleotides read TGTGCCAGCAGTGTTTCCAGGGGGTCTACTGAAGCTTTCTTT.

This clonotype has only one observation. The CDR3 does not end in the conserved phenylalanine or tryptophan, so this is likely a read error. The gene calls are TRBV20-1 and TRBJ1-5; unclear D gene. Deletions cut 6 bases from V and 3 bases from J, with 12 bases between. The CDR3 contains 13 residues. Germline-derived CDR1 and CDR2 are DFQATT and SNEGSKA (reference sequence). CDR3 region: CSAHPQANQPQHL. CDR3 sequence (DNA): TGCAGTGCGCATCCCCAGGCCAATCAGCCCCAGCATCTT.

The rearrangement links TRBV2 to TRBJ1-3; TRBD1 aligns across 7 bases. Germline CDR1 reads SNHLY; CDR2 reads FYNNEI. This CDR3 is 15 amino acids long. V lost 8 bases, J lost 0 bases, and 7 bases stayed unmatched. CDR3 region: CASGLQGSSGNTIYF. Here the CDR3 DNA reads TGTGCCAGCGGTCTACAGGGGTCCTCTGGAAACACCATATATTTT.

The V call is TRBV7-3, the J call TRBJ2-1; maybe TRBD2 (6 bases). This CDR3 region has 12 residues. Germline CDR1 reads SGHTA; CDR2 reads FQGTGA. The V and J ends lost 0 bases and 12 bases respectively, with 9 bases between them. The CDR3 nucleotides read TGTGCCAGCAGCTTAACTGGGCGGGGGCAGTTCTTC. Amino acids: CASSLTGRGQFF. Combining the CDR3 with reference TRBV7-3 and TRBJ2-1 gives the whole variable domain GAGVSQTPSNKVTEKGKYVELRCDPISGHTALYWYRQSLGQGPEFLIYFQGTGAADDSGLPNDRFFAVRPEGSVSTLKIQRTERGDSAVYLCASSLTGRGQFFGPGTRLTVL.

This rearrangement joins TRBV15 to TRBJ1-2; D is unclear. The V gene lost 0 bases and the J gene lost 4 bases, with 6 bases spanning the gap. This CDR3 has 13 amino acids. In germline, CDR1 is LNHNV, CDR2 YYDKDF (reference sequence). The CDR3 is CATSRDHPYGYTF. The CDR3 DNA reads TGTGCCACCAGCAGAGATCATCCCTATGGCTACACCTTC.

This clonotype occurred many times. The rearrangement joins TRBV10-2 to TRBJ2-3; 13 nucleotides align to TRBD2. CDR3 length: 16 residues. With V trimmed by 5 bases and J by 4 bases, 6 bases remained unmatched. Germline CDR1 is WSHSY and CDR2 is SAAADI. The DNA for the CDR3 is TGCGCCAGCAGTTGGGGACTAGCGGGGTGGGCAGATACGCAGTATTTT. Its translation is CASSWGLAGWADTQYF.